This T cell receptor (beta chain) stems from a study of cytomegalovirus exposure and HLA in healthy donors. Trimming removed 5 bases from V and 2 bases from J; junction bases left unmatched: 3. CDR1 is SGHTA, CDR2 FQGNSA, per germline. The CDR3 is 13 residues long. PCR employed 60 Vbeta and 13 Jbeta primers. This table comes from immunoSEQ multiplex PCR, and its TCRdb copy is limited to in-frame clones, with some not included. The sample records fewer than 250,000 clones, about 80% being singletons. The rearrangement links TRBV7-2 to TRBJ2-7, with TRBD1 matching over 7 bases. This receptor was identified in a male donor in good health and CMV-seronegative. The material sequenced was PBMCs. CDR3 protein: CASSGQATYEQYF. The CDR3 DNA reads TGTGCCAGCAGCGGACAGGCGACCTACGAGCAGTACTTC.